The present T cell receptor (beta chain) was sequenced within a study of shared clonotypes between healthy human individuals. Study conclusions and caveats: Relative to clonotypes present in all four donors, those not shared had lower generation probabilities. Approximately 4.6% of naive CD4 clonotypes were shared across several donors.

The authors ran the assay at deep level. The repertoire was sequenced with immunoSEQ multiplex PCR; TCRdb's copy has only in-frame clones and lacks some. Altogether about 2.1 million clones are present, about 92% being singletons, with the ten largest covering under 2%. This CDR3 is 16 amino acids long. After removal of 3 bases from V and 4 bases from J, the junction contained 8 bases not matched to a gene. Germline V gene sequence: CDR1 SGDLS, CDR2 YYNGEE. About this clone itself: The target antigen is unknown.

Terminally differentiated effector memory CD45RA+ cells were excluded from the naive CD8 cells, which were CD45RO-negative and positively selected for CCR7. None of the donors, who were healthy HIV-negative adults, had recently had acute infections or vaccinations. The sample comprised naive CD8+ T cells from PBMCs. V and J are TRBV9 and TRBJ2-3; TRBD2 aligns across 10 bases. This clonotype was obtained from a man between 18 and 29 years old in good health. Some clones in this sample may be carry-over from other donors' samples. CDR3 coding DNA: TGTGCCAGCAGCGAAGGGACTAGCGATAGGGCAGATACGCAGTATTTT. The encoded protein is CASSEGTSDRADTQYF.